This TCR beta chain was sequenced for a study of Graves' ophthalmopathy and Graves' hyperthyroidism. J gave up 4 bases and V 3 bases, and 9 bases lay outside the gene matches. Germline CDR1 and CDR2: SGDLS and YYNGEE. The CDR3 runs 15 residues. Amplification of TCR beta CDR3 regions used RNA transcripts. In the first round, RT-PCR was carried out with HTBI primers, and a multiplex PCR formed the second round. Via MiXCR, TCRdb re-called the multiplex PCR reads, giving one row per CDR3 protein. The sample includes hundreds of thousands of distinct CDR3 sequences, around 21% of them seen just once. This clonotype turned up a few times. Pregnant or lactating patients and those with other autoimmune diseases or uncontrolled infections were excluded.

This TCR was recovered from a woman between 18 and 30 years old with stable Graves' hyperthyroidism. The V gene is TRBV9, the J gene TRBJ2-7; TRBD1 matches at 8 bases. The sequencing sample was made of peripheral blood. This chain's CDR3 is CASSEGQGRFYEQYF. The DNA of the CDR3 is TGTGCCAGCAGCGAAGGACAGGGACGATTTTACGAGCAGTACTTC.